This TCR beta chain was observed in a study of blood T cells in healthy people across ages. Study-level results: Estimated diversity across one million T cells was deemed an underestimate.

This clonotype was detected a few times. Antigen specificity is unknown. Isolated per sample were at least 7 million PBMCs. The CDR3 is 16 amino acids. CDR1 and CDR2 (germline): SGHRS, YFSETQ. V lost 4 bases and J 0 bases, leaving 13 bases between the germline ends. Through a sample-barcoded 5' primer and a J-beta primer mix, a second PCR was run for about 7 to 12 cycles. TCRdb re-called the 5' RACE reads through MiXCR, storing one row per CDR3 protein. The sample carries 800,000 to 1,300,000 distinct CDR3 sequences, almost 25% recorded once. The sample was also linked to a second study, of T cells of mothers and their children. That paper adds: Every mother produced more than 9.5 million TCR beta CDR3 reads, whereas every child provided about 3 million. An overlap that was slightly higher, though non-significant, was seen in related mother-child pairs versus unrelated pairs.

The sequencing sample was made of blood. The source of this sequence is a girl aged 2-10 years in good health. The V and J genes are TRBV5-1 and TRBJ1-4, with D unclear. The CDR3 sequence: CASSPSTGSTNEKLFF. The CDR3 DNA reads TGCGCCAGCAGCCCCTCGACGGGCTCAACTAATGAAAAACTGTTTTTT.